This T cell receptor (beta chain) was captured by sequencing in a study of patients and donors after allogeneic stem cell transplantation. MiXCR was run by TCRdb on the RT-PCR reads, yielding one entry per CDR3 protein. The sample has about 160,000 distinct CDR3 sequences, approximately 37% seen once. Input material: blood, either unsorted or a sorted T cell fraction (not recorded which). This sequence originates from a human donor who was either an allogeneic HSCT recipient or a stem cell or donor lymphocyte infusion donor (not recorded which). It is not recorded whose cells these are; they may come from a transplant donor.

CDR3 nucleotides: TGTGCCACCAGTGATTTGAAGCGAGGCAATGAGCAGTTCTTC. It is translated as CATSDLKRGNEQFF. This chain links TRBV24-1 with TRBJ2-1; D gene uncertain. Germline V gives CDR1 KGHDR, CDR2 SFDVKD. The CDR3 totals 14 residues. V gave up 0 bases and J gave up 6 bases, with 8 bases separating them.